This T cell receptor (beta chain) was observed in a study of blood T cell repertoires in COVID-19. The CDR3 totals 14 residues. V gave up 2 bases and J gave up 4 bases, with 11 bases separating them. Germline-derived CDR1 and CDR2 are SNHLY and FYNNEI. The repertoire was sequenced with immunoSEQ multiplex PCR; TCRdb's copy has only in-frame clones and lacks some. The table lists about 260,000 clones, about 88% of them singletons. The sample comprised PBMCs or T cells enriched from blood (not recorded which). This clonotype was sampled from a man between 25 and 39 years old with acute COVID-19. J is TRBJ1-1 and V is TRBV2; no clear D gene. The CDR3 reads CASSEQYRSTEAFF. DNA of the CDR3: TGTGCCAGCAGTGAACAGTACCGCAGCACTGAAGCTTTCTTT.